One sample yielded the 18 T cell receptor beta chains listed below, sequenced in a study of cytomegalovirus exposure and HLA in healthy donors. The PCR contained 60 Vbeta and 13 Jbeta primers. Clones were read by immunoSEQ multiplex PCR, and TCRdb kept only the in-frame ones, dropping some. The table records 150,000 to 200,000 clones, around four fifths of them present only once. The sequencing input was PBMCs. The receptors come from a female donor in good health and CMV-seronegative.

The genes are TRBV6-1 and TRBJ1-5; D is unclear. Germline values: CDR1 MNHNS, CDR2 SASEGT. Between the trimmed V and J ends, which lost 2 bases and 5 bases, there was a span of 16 bases. There are 16 residues in the CDR3. In DNA form, the CDR3 reads TGTGCCAGCAGTGAAAGGTTAGTGGGCGGGTATCAGCCCCAGCATTTT. Translating gives CASSERLVGGYQPQHF.

This clone was observed a handful of times. The V gene is TRBV27, the J gene TRBJ2-7, with 12 bases fitting TRBD2. Germline CDR1 and CDR2: MNHEY and SMNVEV (reference sequence). This CDR3 contains 15 residues. The V segment lost 4 bases and the J segment 4 bases; nucleotides outside the gene matches: 5. The CDR3 loop reads CASSSLAGGKYEQYF. The CDR3 nucleotides read TGTGCCAGCAGTTCCCTAGCGGGAGGGAAATACGAGCAGTACTTC.

The chain has TRBV10-3 and TRBJ1-2; 10 bases align to TRBD1. Looked up from germline, CDR1 is ENHRY and CDR2 is SYGVKD. The trim removed 4 bases at V and 4 bases at J, leaving 6 bases unmatched. The CDR3 is 15 amino acids. For the CDR3, the DNA is TGTGCCATCAGTGGTGGACAGGGGGAAGCCTATGGCTACACCTTC. Protein product: CAISGGQGEAYGYTF.

The V gene is TRBV15, the J gene TRBJ2-1; no reliable D call. The CDR3 covers 16 residues. Germline CDR1 is LNHNV and CDR2 is YYDKDF (reference sequence). Trimming took 0 bases from V and 7 from J, leaving 16 bases between them. CDR3 coding DNA: TGTGCCACCAGCAGAGATCAACAGTCCACTGCGAATGAGCAGTTCTTC. Its translation: CATSRDQQSTANEQFF.

J is TRBJ2-3 and V is TRBV13; 7 bases agree with TRBD1. CDR3 length: 16 amino acids. After removal of 1 base from V and 2 bases from J, the junction contained 6 bases not matched to a gene. The germline V gene has CDR1 PRHDT and CDR2 FYEKMQ (reference sequence). The CDR3 DNA follows: TGTGCCAGCAGCTTAGTGGGGACAGCACACACAGATACGCAGTATTTT. Protein sequence: CASSLVGTAHTDTQYF.

As concerns this clone: At one end, the junction sequence differs from germline, possibly due to a read error. The chain is built from TRBV6-5 and TRBJ1-1; tentatively, D is TRBD1 (6 bases). The V gene's germline CDR1 is MNHEY and CDR2 SVGAGI. This CDR3 has 13 amino acids. The CDR3 DNA sequence: TGTGCCGGCAGCCACAGGGAGAACACTGAAGCTTTCTTT. It specifies CAGSHRENTEAFF.

This rearrangement joins TRBV28 to TRBJ1-1; D unresolved. Germline lookup yields CDR1 MDHEN and CDR2 SYDVKM. The CDR3 runs to 11 residues. The V end was cut by 6 bases, the J end by 2 bases, with 4 bases between. CDR3: CASSTNTEAFF. DNA of the CDR3: TGTGCCAGCAGCACAAACACTGAAGCTTTCTTT.

The rearrangement links TRBV19 to TRBJ2-3, with D perhaps TRBD2 (5 bases). CDR1 and CDR2 from the germline V gene are LNHDA and SQIVND (reference sequence). The CDR3 extends over 15 amino acids. Trimming took off 5 bases at V and 3 bases at J, with 15 bases between the two ends. DNA for the CDR3: TGTGCCAGTAGTCCCCACCAGTCGGGGACAGATACGCAGTATTTT. Translation: CASSPHQSGTDTQYF.

The chain joins TRBV5-1 to TRBJ2-5; tentative D call: TRBD2 (5 bases). Trimming removed 4 bases from V and 4 bases from J, with 14 bases in between. CDR1 is SGHRS and CDR2 is YFSETQ in the germline V gene. CDR3 length: 14 amino acids. CDR3 DNA sequence: TGCGCCAGCAGCGGATGGGGAGAAGGAGAGACCCAGTACTTC. It specifies CASSGWGEGETQYF.

The rearrangement joins TRBV28 to TRBJ2-1; 8 bases agree with TRBD2. The germline gives CDR1 MDHEN, CDR2 SYDVKM. The CDR3 spans 15 residues. The ends lost 5 bases at V and 1 base at J; junction bases unmatched: 4. This CDR3 reads CASSPPGGSYNEQFF. The CDR3 coding sequence is TGTGCCAGCAGTCCACCGGGGGGGTCCTACAATGAGCAGTTCTTC.

V usage is TRBV7-8 and J usage is TRBJ1-5; TRBD1 is a possible D gene (6 bases). The CDR3 sequence is 15 residues long. Trimming left V 5 bases short and J 8 bases short, with 19 bases between. The germline CDR1 and CDR2 sequences are SGHVS and FQNEAQ. The CDR3 here is CASSPEDRVGKPQHF. In nucleotides, the CDR3 is TGTGCCAGCAGCCCCGAGGACAGAGTCGGTAAGCCCCAGCATTTT.

V gene TRBV2 combines with J gene TRBJ1-4, with a possible D match to TRBD1 (5 bases). The CDR3 length is 17 residues. Germline values: CDR1 SNHLY, CDR2 FYNNEI. V lost 3 bases to trimming and J lost 6 bases, with 20 bases between them. CDR3 bases: TGTGCCAGCAGTGACCTTGGTCGGGGGGGGGAAGATGAAAAACTGTTTTTT. This sequence encodes CASSDLGRGGEDEKLFF.

This clone was found a few times. V and J are TRBV11-3 and TRBJ2-2; no reliable D call. Trimming removed 5 bases from V and 2 bases from J, with 6 bases in between. The length of the CDR3 is 13 residues. Germline V lookup: CDR1 SGHNT, CDR2 YENEEA. The CDR3 is CASSILNTGELFF. In DNA, the CDR3 is TGTGCCAGCAGCATTTTAAACACCGGGGAGCTGTTTTTT.

In regard to this clone: Because it lacks the conserved phenylalanine or tryptophan at the end, this CDR3 is likely a read error. The chain recombines TRBV29-1 with TRBJ1-2, with D possibly being TRBD1 (6 bases). Looked up from germline, CDR1 is SQVTM and CDR2 is ANQGSEA. The V and J ends lost 6 bases and 5 bases respectively, with 16 bases between them. The CDR3 has 13 amino acids. The CDR3 spells CSVTGGQGYGYTL. Written as DNA, the CDR3 is TGCAGCGTCACGGGCGGCCAGGGGTATGGCTACACCCTC.

This clone was found once. The chain employs TRBV7-7 and TRBJ2-2, with D perhaps matching TRBD2 (6 bases). The V end was cut by 6 bases, the J end by 6 bases, with 14 bases between. The CDR3 is 14 residues long. CDR1 is SSHAT and CDR2 is FNYEAQ in the germline V gene (reference sequence). CDR3 loop: CASSLGRGSGELFF. As DNA, the CDR3 is TGTGCCAGCAGTTTGGGGCGGGGTTCCGGGGAGCTGTTTTTT.

A remark on this clone: Different DNA sequences within this sample yield the same CDR3. This rearrangement joins TRBV4-1 to TRBJ2-7, with D maybe TRBD2 (5 bases). Trimming took off 2 bases at V and 2 bases at J, with 13 bases between the two ends. Germline loops: CDR1 MGHRA, CDR2 YSYEKL. The CDR3 is 15 amino acids. In nucleotides, the CDR3 is TGCGCCAGCAGCCAAACTGCTAGCCAAGCCTACGAGCAGTACTTC. Protein product: CASSQTASQAYEQYF.

V is TRBV7-9 and J is TRBJ1-1; tentative D call: TRBD1 (6 bases). The germline V and J ends were trimmed by 6 bases and 10 bases, with 18 bases remaining between them. CDR3 length equals 13 residues. CDR1 and CDR2 from the germline V gene are SEHNR and FQNEAQ (reference sequence). The CDR3 DNA follows: TGTGCCAGCAGTGAGTGGGGGCCTGGGGGAGCTTTCTTT. Protein sequence: CASSEWGPGGAFF.

This clone was counted once. This chain connects TRBV5-6 to TRBJ1-4, with a tentative D call TRBD1 (5 bases). Germline lookup yields CDR1 SGHDT and CDR2 YYEEEE. With 4 bases removed from V and 0 bases from J, the gap between germline ends came to 22 bases. The CDR3 sequence is 19 residues long. The CDR3 DNA reads as TGTGCCAGCAGCGGATCGATACAGGTTTGGGGGGCAACTAATGAAAAACTGTTTTTT. The encoded protein is CASSGSIQVWGATNEKLFF.